This TCR beta chain was obtained from a study of control samples from healthy donors and cancer patients. The method was immunoSEQ multiplex PCR; TCRdb's version includes in-frame clones alone and lacks a portion of them. The sample holds over 150,000 clones, around 94% seen once. The trim removed 4 bases at V and 6 bases at J, leaving 10 bases unmatched. The germline gives CDR1 SGHNT, CDR2 YYREEE (reference sequence). CDR3 length equals 15 residues. This sequence joins TRBV5-4 and TRBJ2-1, with 7 positions matching TRBD1. The source of this sequence is a man aged 55 to 70 with colorectal cancer. Source material: PBMCs. The CDR3 is CASSRLDRDGNEQFF. The CDR3 nucleotides read TGTGCCAGCAGCCGTCTCGACAGGGACGGCAATGAGCAGTTCTTC.